This TCR beta chain was recorded in a study of human T cells and chemical hapten exposure. Study details: The upper back received 0.01% DPC by patch testing, with results read at 6 days. Study-level points and caveats: DPC sensitization did not alter TCRs above 1 in 1000 frequency.

Details on this clonotype: The antigen remains undetermined.

TCRdb redid the calling of the RACE reads with MiXCR, one entry per CDR3 protein. The sample lists around 380,000 distinct CDR3 sequences, roughly 6% seen once, with around 8% in the top ten. The CDR3 is 14 residues long. The V gene end was trimmed by 0 bases and the J gene end by 12 bases; junction bases not matched to a gene: 7. In germline, CDR1 is LGHNA, CDR2 YSLEER. Time point in this sample: pre-sensitization, week 0. Treatment given: therapeutic diphenylcyclopropenone sensitization with weekly scalp DPC. V gene TRBV4-3 combines with J gene TRBJ1-4, with 7 bases lining up with TRBD1. The sample in question was whole blood, obtained in connection with sensitization to the hapten diphenylcyclopropenone (DPC). The sequence came from a woman aged 18 to 35 with alopecia areata. Some clones in this sample may be carry-over from other donors' samples. CDR3 coding DNA: TGCGCCAGCAGCCAAGATGAGGGGGCGGGAGAACTGTTTTTT. It yields the protein CASSQDEGAGELFF.